A selection of T cell receptor beta chains follows, all from one sample in a study of blood T cell repertoires in COVID-19. Clones were read by immunoSEQ multiplex PCR, and TCRdb kept only the in-frame ones, dropping some. The sample lists about 270,000 clones, roughly 85% occurring once. The sample was peripheral blood. Source of these receptors: a woman under 30 with acute or convalescent COVID-19. Both conserved end residues are part of each CDR3. The order of the fields is clone size, V gene, J gene, D gene, CDR3 protein, CDR3 DNA. A D gene is named only where the DNA matches it firmly. Rows give clone size only sometimes, using once, few, many, or a class for an expanded clone.

NA	TRBV6-2/TRBV6-3	TRBJ2-7	NA	CASSTILPEQYF	TGTGCCAGCAGTACTATCCTTCCCGAGCAGTACTTC
NA	TRBV5-6	TRBJ2-2	NA	CASSSPAGELFF	TGTGCCAGCAGCTCGCCGGCCGGGGAGCTGTTTTTT
NA	TRBV6-5	TRBJ1-1	NA	CASSYSPGSGEAFF	TGTGCCAGCAGTTACTCGCCGGGGTCGGGTGAAGCTTTCTTT
NA	TRBV24-1	TRBJ1-2	NA	CATSDLSSSYTF	TGTGCCACCAGTGATTTGTCGTCTAGCTACACCTTC
NA	TRBV9	TRBJ2-3	NA	CASSPQGRGTDTQYF	TGTGCCAGCAGCCCACAGGGTCGGGGCACAGATACGCAGTATTTT
NA	TRBV19	TRBJ2-7	NA	CASSSRGRHGYEQYF	TGTGCCAGTAGTTCCCGGGGTAGGCACGGCTACGAGCAGTACTTC
NA	TRBV28	TRBJ2-2	TRBD2	CASRPLAGSNTGELFF	TGTGCCAGCAGACCGCTAGCGGGTTCGAACACCGGGGAGCTGTTTTTT
NA	TRBV6-2/TRBV6-3	TRBJ2-1	TRBD2	CASSKTSGSRLEQFF	TGTGCCAGCAGCAAGACTAGCGGGAGTAGACTTGAGCAGTTCTTC
once	TRBV6-5	TRBJ2-2	NA	CASAQVNTGELFF	TGTGCCAGCGCTCAGGTGAACACCGGGGAGCTGTTTTTT
once	TRBV10-3	TRBJ1-4	NA	CAISEGGRSTNEKLFF	TGTGCCATCAGTGAGGGTGGGCGATCAACTAATGAAAAACTGTTTTTT
NA	TRBV7-2	TRBJ2-1	NA	CASSLFYRDEQFF	TGTGCCAGCAGCTTATTCTACCGGGATGAGCAGTTCTTC
few	TRBV4-2	TRBJ2-2	TRBD2	CASSQGTSGRENTGELFF	TGTGCCAGCAGCCAAGGGACTAGCGGGAGGGAAAACACCGGGGAGCTGTTTTTT
NA	TRBV7-9	TRBJ2-1	NA	CASSSSNQRNEQFF	TGTGCCAGCAGCTCGAGCAATCAGCGCAATGAGCAGTTCTTC
NA	TRBV20-1	TRBJ1-6	NA	CSASQVSNSPLHF	TGCAGTGCTAGTCAGGTATCGAATTCACCCCTCCACTTT
once	TRBV5-1	TRBJ2-5	NA	CASSLDGRGIQETQYF	TGCGCCAGCAGCTTGGACGGCCGAGGGATCCAAGAGACCCAGTACTTC
once	TRBV10-1	TRBJ2-5	NA	CATSDRTEETQYF	TGCGCCACCTCGGACAGAACAGAGGAGACCCAGTACTTC
NA	TRBV6-5	TRBJ1-1	NA	CASYRGTGEAFF	TGTGCCAGCTATAGGGGTACGGGTGAAGCTTTCTTT
NA	TRBV5-1	TRBJ2-3	TRBD1	CASSIQGARTDTQYF	TGCGCCAGCAGCATACAGGGGGCTCGCACAGATACGCAGTATTTT
NA	TRBV10-3	TRBJ2-2	NA	CAISRARDSNTGELFF	TGTGCCATCAGCCGTGCCCGGGACTCCAACACCGGGGAGCTGTTTTTT
once	TRBV10-2	TRBJ1-1	NA	CASISSGYSTEAFF	TGCGCCAGCATAAGTAGCGGGTATAGCACTGAAGCTTTCTTT
NA	TRBV14	TRBJ1-2	NA	CASTQGQASGYTF	TGTGCCAGCACCCAAGGTCAGGCTTCTGGCTACACCTTC
NA	TRBV6-5	TRBJ1-3	NA	CASSYSSGNTIYF	TGTGCCAGCAGTTACTCGTCGGGAAACACCATATATTTT